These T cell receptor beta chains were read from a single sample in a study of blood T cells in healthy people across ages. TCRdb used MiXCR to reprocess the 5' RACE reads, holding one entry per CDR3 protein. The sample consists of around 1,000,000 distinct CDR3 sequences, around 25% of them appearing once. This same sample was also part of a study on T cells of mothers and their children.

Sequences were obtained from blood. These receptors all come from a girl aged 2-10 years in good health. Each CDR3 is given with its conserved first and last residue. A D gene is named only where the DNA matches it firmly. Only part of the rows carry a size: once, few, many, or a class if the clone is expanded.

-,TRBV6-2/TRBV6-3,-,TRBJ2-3,TGTGCCAGCAGCCAACTAACAGCGGATGCCACCACAGATACGCAGTATTTT,CASSQLTADATTDTQYF
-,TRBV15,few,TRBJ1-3,TGTGCCACCAGCAGAGGAGGGGGGATCGGAAACACCATATATTTT,CATSRGGGIGNTIYF
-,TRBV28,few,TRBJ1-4,TGTGCCAGCAGTTTCGGGGTCGGGTTTGAAAAACTGTTTTTT,CASSFGVGFEKLFF
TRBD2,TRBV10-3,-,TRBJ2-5,TGTGCCATCAGTGTCGGGAGGGATGGGGAGACCCAGTACTTC,CAISVGRDGETQYF
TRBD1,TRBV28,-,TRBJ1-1,TGTGCCAGCAGACAACTTGGACAGGGGGCTAACACTGAAGCTTTCTTT,CASRQLGQGANTEAFF
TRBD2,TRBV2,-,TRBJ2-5,TGTGCCAGCCTAGCGGCTCCTCAAGAGACCCAGTACTTC,CASLAAPQETQYF
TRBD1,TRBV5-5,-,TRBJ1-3,TGTGCCAGCAGCTTGACAGGGGTAAACACCATATATTTT,CASSLTGVNTIYF
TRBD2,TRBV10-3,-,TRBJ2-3,TGTGCCATCCAGCGGGAGTTCTCAGATACGCAGTATTTT,CAIQREFSDTQYF
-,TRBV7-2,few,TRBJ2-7,TGTGCCAGCAGCTTAGCGGAAGAGCAGTACTTC,CASSLAEEQYF
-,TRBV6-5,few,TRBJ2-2,TGTGCCAGCAGTTACGGCGGGACCACGAACACCGGGGAGCTGTTTTTT,CASSYGGTTNTGELFF
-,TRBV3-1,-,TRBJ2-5,TGTGCCAGCAGCAGGGCTCTCGAGACCCAGTACTTC,CASSRALETQYF
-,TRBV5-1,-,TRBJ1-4,TGCGCCAGCAAAACCGAGGCGGCTGGCGAAAAACTGTTTTTT,CASKTEAAGEKLFF
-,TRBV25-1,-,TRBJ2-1,TGTACCAGCAGTAGGGACAATGAGCAGTTCTTC,CTSSRDNEQFF
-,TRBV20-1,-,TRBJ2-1,TGCAGTGCTAGTCCCCTACACTCCTACAATGAGCAGTTCTTC,CSASPLHSYNEQFF
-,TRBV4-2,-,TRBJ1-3,TGTGCCAGCAGCCAAGAATGGGGGGAGCGTGGGAACACCATATATTTT,CASSQEWGERGNTIYF
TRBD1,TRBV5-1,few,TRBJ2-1,TGCGCCAGCAACACAGGGGGTTGGTATGAGCAGTTCTTC,CASNTGGWYEQFF
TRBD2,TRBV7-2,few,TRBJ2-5,TGTGCCAGCAACCATCCGGGACTAGAGGAGACCCAGTACTTC,CASNHPGLEETQYF
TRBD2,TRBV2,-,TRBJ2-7,TGTGCCAGCAGCCTATCTAGCGGGAGTGTCGAATACGAGCAGTACTTC,CASSLSSGSVEYEQYF
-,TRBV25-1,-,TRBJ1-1,TGTGCCAGCAGTTCTTTGTCAGGGGCTGCTGAAGCTTTCTTT,CASSSLSGAAEAFF
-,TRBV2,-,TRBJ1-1,TGTGCCAGCAGGGTTGGAGGGAACACTGAAGCTTTCTTT,CASRVGGNTEAFF
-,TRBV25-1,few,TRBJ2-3,TGTGCCAGCAGTTCTGGGACTTTCTGGGATACGCAGTATTTT,CASSSGTFWDTQYF
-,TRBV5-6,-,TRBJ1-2,TGTGCCAGCAGCTGGGCCCAAGGCGGTGGCTACACCTTC,CASSWAQGGGYTF
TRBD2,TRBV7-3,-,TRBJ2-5,TGTGCCAGCAGCGAACTAGCGGGAGGGACGGAGACCCAGTACTTC,CASSELAGGTETQYF
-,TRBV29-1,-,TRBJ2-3,TGCAGCGTTGTTCCAGCGGTCACAGATACGCAGTATTTT,CSVVPAVTDTQYF
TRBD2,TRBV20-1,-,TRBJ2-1,TGCAGTGCTAGTGCAGCGGGAGGGCCAGGGATCTCCTACAATGAGCAGTTCTTC,CSASAAGGPGISYNEQFF
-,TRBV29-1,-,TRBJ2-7,TGCAGCGTCCGCTCACCGAGCTCCTACGAGCAGTACTTC,CSVRSPSSYEQYF
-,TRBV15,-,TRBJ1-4,TGTGCCACCAGCAGAGGGGTCACCACTAATGAAAAACTGTTTTTT,CATSRGVTTNEKLFF
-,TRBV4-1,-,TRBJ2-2,TGCGCCAGCAGCCCTCTCCTGGGACACCCAAACACCGGGGAGCTGTTTTTT,CASSPLLGHPNTGELFF
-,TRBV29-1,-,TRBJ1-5,TGCAGCGTTGAAGTGACCGGTGGGCTGGGTCAGCCCCAGCATTTT,CSVEVTGGLGQPQHF
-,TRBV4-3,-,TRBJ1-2,TGCGCCAGCAGCCAAGATTACAGCTATGGCTACACCTTC,CASSQDYSYGYTF
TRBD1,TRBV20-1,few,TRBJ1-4,TGCAGTGCTAGAGATCCTGACAGGGATCTTGAAAAACTGTTTTTT,CSARDPDRDLEKLFF
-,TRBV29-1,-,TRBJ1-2,TGCAGCGTAACCGGGAATGGTGGCTACACCTTC,CSVTGNGGYTF
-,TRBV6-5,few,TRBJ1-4,TGTGCCAGCAGTTATGATAGGGGATCCGCAACTAATGAAAAACTGTTTTTT,CASSYDRGSATNEKLFF
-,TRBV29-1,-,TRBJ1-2,TGCAGCGTCGGCCCCTCGGGTTATGGCTACACCTTC,CSVGPSGYGYTF
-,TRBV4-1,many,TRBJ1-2,TGTGCCAGCAGCCAGGGGAACTATGGCTACACCTTC,CASSQGNYGYTF
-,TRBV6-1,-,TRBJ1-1,TGTGCCAGCAGTGAATATGAGGGGGACGGGGAGAACACTGAAGCTTTCTTT,CASSEYEGDGENTEAFF
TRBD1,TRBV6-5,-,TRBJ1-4,TGTGCCAGCAATGACAGGGATGGTGAAAAACTGTTTTTT,CASNDRDGEKLFF
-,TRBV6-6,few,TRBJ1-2,TGTGCCAGCAGTTACTCGATAGAGGGGAACTATGGCTACACCTTC,CASSYSIEGNYGYTF
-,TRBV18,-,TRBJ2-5,TGTGCCAGCTCACCGAGAAACGGGCAGTCCCAAGAGACCCAGTACTTC,CASSPRNGQSQETQYF
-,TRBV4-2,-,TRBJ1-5,TGTGCCAGCAGCCAAGAGGGGGACTTGGATCAGCCCCAGCATTTT,CASSQEGDLDQPQHF
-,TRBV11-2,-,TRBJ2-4,TGTGCCAGCAGCCCGGAGCGGTTAGCCAAAAACATTCAGTACTTC,CASSPERLAKNIQYF
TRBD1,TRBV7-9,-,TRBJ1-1,TGTGCCAGCAGCTTGAACCGAGGGGGCACTGAGGCTTTCTTT,CASSLNRGGTEAFF
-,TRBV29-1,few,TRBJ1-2,TGCAGCGTTGACGGCGCGGAGGGCTACACCTTC,CSVDGAEGYTF
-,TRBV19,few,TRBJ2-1,TGTGCCAGTAGTATCAAGGGGGAGCAGTTCTTC,CASSIKGEQFF
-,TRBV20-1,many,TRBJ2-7,TGCAGTGCTAGAGATCTGGCTCTCCCTACCTACGAGCAGTACTTC,CSARDLALPTYEQYF
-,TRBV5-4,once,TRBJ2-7,TGTGCCAGCAGCCCAGGACTCCGCGAAGAGCAGTACTTC,CASSPGLREEQYF
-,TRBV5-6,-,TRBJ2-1,TGTGCCAGCAGCTTGAGCACGCATGAGCAGTTCTTC,CASSLSTHEQFF
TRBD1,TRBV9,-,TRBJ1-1,TGTGCCAGCAGCGCCCCCGACAGGGGCCTGCCAGGAGCTTTCTTT,CASSAPDRGLPGAFF
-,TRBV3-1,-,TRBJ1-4,TGTGCCAGCAGCCAAGAATCTAGGGGAAGGCGTCGGGAAAAACTGTTTTTT,CASSQESRGRRREKLFF
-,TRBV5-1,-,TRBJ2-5,TGCGCCAGCAGCTCGGGGGCGATGGGGGAGACCCAGTACTTC,CASSSGAMGETQYF
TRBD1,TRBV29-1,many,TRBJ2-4,TGCAGCGTTGGGGGACAGGGGAACATTCAGTACTTC,CSVGGQGNIQYF
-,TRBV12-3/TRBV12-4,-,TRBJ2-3,TGTGCCAGCACCCGAGGGTCAGATACGCAGTATTTT,CASTRGSDTQYF
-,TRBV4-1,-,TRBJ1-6,TGCGCCAGCAGCCAGGATCGTCAGGGGCAAGTTTCGCCCCTCCACTTT,CASSQDRQGQVSPLHF
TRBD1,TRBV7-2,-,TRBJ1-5,TGTGCCAGCAGCTCGGGACAGGGGAGAAGGTTTAGTAATCAGCCCCAGCATTTT,CASSSGQGRRFSNQPQHF
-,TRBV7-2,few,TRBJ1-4,TGTGCCACGCGGGGGACTTTCCTTAATGAAAAACTGTTTTTT,CATRGTFLNEKLFF
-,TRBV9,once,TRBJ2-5,TGTGCCAGCAGCCCGGGACACCTGTACCAAGAGACCCAGTACTTC,CASSPGHLYQETQYF
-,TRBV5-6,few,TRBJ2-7,TGTGCCAGCAGCTGGAGACAGAGCTCCTACGAGCAGTACTTC,CASSWRQSSYEQYF
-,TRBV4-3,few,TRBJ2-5,TGCGCCAGCAGCCAAGCGCCCTTCCAAGAGACCCAGTACTTC,CASSQAPFQETQYF
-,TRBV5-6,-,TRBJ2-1,TGTGCCAGCAGCTCCTACAGTGGCAATGAGCAGTTCTTC,CASSSYSGNEQFF
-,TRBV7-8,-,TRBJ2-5,TGTGCCAGCAGCCCAACGACAGCCTCTGAGATTTTC,CASSPTTASEIF